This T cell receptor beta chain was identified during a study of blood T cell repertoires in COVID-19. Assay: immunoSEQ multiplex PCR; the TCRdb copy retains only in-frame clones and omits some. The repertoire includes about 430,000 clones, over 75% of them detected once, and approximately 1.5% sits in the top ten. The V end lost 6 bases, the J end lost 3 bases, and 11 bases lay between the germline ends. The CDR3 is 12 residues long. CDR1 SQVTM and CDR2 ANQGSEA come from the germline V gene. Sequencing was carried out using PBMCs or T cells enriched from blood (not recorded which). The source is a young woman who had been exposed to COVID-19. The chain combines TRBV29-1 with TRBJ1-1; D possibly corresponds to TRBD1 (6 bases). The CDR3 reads CSVLPGDTEAFF. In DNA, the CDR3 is TGCAGCGTGCTTCCAGGGGACACTGAAGCTTTCTTT. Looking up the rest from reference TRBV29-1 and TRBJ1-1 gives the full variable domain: SAVISQKPSRDICQRGTSLTIQCQVDSQVTMMFWYRQQPGQSLTLIATANQGSEATYESGFVIDKFPISRPNLTFSTLTVSNMSPEDSSIYLCSVLPGDTEAFFGQGTRLTVV.